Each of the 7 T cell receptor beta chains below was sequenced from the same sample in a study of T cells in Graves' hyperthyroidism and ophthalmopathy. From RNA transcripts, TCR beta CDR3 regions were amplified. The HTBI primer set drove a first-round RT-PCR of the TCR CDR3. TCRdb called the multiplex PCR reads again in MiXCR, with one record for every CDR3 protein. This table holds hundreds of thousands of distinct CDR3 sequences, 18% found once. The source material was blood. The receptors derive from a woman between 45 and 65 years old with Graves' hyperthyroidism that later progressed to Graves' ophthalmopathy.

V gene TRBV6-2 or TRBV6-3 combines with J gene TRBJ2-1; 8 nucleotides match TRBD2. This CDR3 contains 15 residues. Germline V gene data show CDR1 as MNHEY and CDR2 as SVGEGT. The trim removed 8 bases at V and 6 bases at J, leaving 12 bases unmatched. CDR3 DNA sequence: TGTGCCAGCGGAAAACGGGGGGGCCTTGTCAATGAGCAGTTCTTC. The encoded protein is CASGKRGGLVNEQFF.

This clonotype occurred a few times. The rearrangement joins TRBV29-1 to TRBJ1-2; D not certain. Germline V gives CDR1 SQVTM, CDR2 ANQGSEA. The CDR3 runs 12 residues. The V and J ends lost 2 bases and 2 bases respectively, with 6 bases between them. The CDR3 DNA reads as TGCAGCGTTGAAAGACGGAACTATGGCTACACCTTC. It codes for CSVERRNYGYTF.

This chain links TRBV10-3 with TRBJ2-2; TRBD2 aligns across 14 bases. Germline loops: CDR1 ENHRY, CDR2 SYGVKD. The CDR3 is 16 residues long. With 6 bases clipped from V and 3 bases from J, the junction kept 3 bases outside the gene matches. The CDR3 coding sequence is TGTGCCATCAGCGCGGGACTAGCGGGGGACACCGGGGAGCTGTTTTTT. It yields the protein CAISAGLAGDTGELFF.

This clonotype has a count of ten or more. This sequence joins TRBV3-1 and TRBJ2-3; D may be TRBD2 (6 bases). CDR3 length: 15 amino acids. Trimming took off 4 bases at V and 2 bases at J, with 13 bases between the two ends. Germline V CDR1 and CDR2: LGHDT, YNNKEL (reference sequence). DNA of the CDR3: TGTGCCAGCAGCCGAAGACGACTAGTCACAGATACGCAGTATTTT. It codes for CASSRRRLVTDTQYF.

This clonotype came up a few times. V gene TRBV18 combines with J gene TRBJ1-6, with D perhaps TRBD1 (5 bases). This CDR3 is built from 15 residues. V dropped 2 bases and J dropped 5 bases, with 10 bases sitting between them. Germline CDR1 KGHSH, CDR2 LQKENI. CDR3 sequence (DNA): TGTGCCAGCTCACCATCTGGACACGATAATTCACCCCTCCACTTT. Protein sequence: CASSPSGHDNSPLHF.

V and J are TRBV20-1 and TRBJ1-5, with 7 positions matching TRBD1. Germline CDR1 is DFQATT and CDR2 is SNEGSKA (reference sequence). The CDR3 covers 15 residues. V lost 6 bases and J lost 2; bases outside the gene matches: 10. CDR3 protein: CSALGPDRRNQPQHF. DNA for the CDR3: TGCAGTGCCCTAGGTCCGGACAGGCGCAATCAGCCCCAGCATTTT.

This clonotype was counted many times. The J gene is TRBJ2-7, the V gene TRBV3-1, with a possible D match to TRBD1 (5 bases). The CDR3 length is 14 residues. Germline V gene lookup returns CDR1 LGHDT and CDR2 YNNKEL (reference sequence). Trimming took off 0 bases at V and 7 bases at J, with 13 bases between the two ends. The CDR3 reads CASSQDGLGREQYF. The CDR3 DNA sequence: TGTGCCAGCAGCCAAGATGGTCTGGGGCGGGAGCAGTACTTC.